This entry is about one TCR beta chain. This entry belongs to a study of control samples from healthy donors and cancer patients. Sequencing used immunoSEQ multiplex PCR; TCRdb keeps in-frame clones, though not all of them. The sample has about 90,000 clones, approximately 93% seen once; the top ten hold 1.5%. CDR1 and CDR2 (germline): LNHNV, YYDKDF (reference sequence). This CDR3 contains 17 residues. V shed 0 bases and J shed 6 bases, with 18 bases lying between them. The receptor's source is a woman aged 30 to 39 in good health. V gene TRBV15 combines with J gene TRBJ1-5; a possible D gene is TRBD1 (5 bases). The sample taken for sequencing was blood. CDR3: CATSRDKGRAGGQPQHF. CDR3 nucleotide sequence: TGTGCCACCAGCAGAGATAAGGGCCGCGCGGGGGGTCAGCCCCAGCATTTT.